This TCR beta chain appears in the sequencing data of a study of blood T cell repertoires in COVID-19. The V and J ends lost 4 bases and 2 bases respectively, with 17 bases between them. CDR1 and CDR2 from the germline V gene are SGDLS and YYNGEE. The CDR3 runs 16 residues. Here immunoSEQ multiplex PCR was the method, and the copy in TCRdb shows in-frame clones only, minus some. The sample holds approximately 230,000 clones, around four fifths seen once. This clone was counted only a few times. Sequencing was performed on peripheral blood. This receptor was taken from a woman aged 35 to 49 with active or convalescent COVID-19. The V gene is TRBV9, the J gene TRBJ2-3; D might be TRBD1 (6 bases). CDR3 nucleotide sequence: TGTGCCAGCAGCCGCGAGGTGGGGGCTTACACAGATACGCAGTATTTT. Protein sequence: CASSREVGAYTDTQYF. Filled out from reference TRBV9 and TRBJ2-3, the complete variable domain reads DSGVTQTPKHLITATGQRVTLRCSPRSGDLSVYWYQQSLDQGLQFLIQYYNGEERAKGNILERFSAQQFPDLHSELNLSSLELGDSALYFCASSREVGAYTDTQYFGPGTRLTVL.